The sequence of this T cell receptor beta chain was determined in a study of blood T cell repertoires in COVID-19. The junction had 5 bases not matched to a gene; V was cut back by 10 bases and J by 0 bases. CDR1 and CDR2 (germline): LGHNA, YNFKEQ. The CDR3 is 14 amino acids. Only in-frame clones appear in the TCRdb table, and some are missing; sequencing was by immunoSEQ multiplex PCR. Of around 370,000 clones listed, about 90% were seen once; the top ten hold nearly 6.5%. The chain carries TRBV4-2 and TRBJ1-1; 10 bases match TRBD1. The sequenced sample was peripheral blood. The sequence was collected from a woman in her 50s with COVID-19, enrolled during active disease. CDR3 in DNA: TGTGCCACAAGACAGGGGGCAATGAACACTGAAGCTTTCTTT. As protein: CATRQGAMNTEAFF.